These 8 T cell receptor beta chains originate from one sample sequenced in a study of Tregs in tolerant kidney transplant recipients. Repertoires were generated with immunoSEQ multiplex PCR, while TCRdb's copy carries only in-frame clones and drops some. The profile shows some 66,000 clones, more than 90% of them singletons. The specimen was CD8+ T cells from blood, collected before the transplant. These receptor sequences come from a human donor who received a combined kidney and bone marrow transplant.

J is TRBJ2-7 and V is TRBV4-2, with D possibly TRBD2 on 5 matching bases. The CDR3 runs to 16 residues. Germline-derived CDR1 and CDR2 are LGHNA and YNFKEQ. V was shortened by 0 bases and J by 4 bases, with 16 bases between the two germline ends. CDR3 protein: CASSQDGGLLAYEQYF. The CDR3 DNA is TGTGCCAGCAGCCAAGATGGCGGGCTACTGGCGTACGAGCAGTACTTC.

Notes on this clone: This sample also contains other DNA sequences that code for the same CDR3. The genes are TRBV28 and TRBJ1-6, with TRBD1 as a possible D gene (5 bases). In germline, CDR1 is MDHEN, CDR2 SYDVKM. The ends were cut back, 6 bases at V and 13 bases at J, with 13 bases in the middle. The length of the CDR3 is 12 residues. The CDR3 nucleotides are TGTGCCAGCAGGGGGCGAGGTTCCCCCCTCCACTTT. This codes for CASRGRGSPLHF.

The V and J genes are TRBV9 and TRBJ2-5, with D unresolved. The J call may be wrong; the DNA end is better matched by TRBJ2-7. CDR1 and CDR2 (germline): SGDLS, YYNGEE. The CDR3 covers 16 residues. The CDR3 reads CASSVTPLGASYEQYF. As DNA, the CDR3 is TGTGCCAGCAGCGTAACCCCCTTGGGCGCTTCCTACGAGCAGTACTTC.

V usage is TRBV9 and J usage is TRBJ1-1; the D gene is possibly TRBD1 (6 bases). The germline V and J ends were trimmed by 6 bases and 2 bases, with 11 bases remaining between them. This CDR3 contains 13 residues. Germline V gene data show CDR1 as SGDLS and CDR2 as YYNGEE. The DNA for the CDR3 is TGTGCCAGCAAGGGGGATGGAAACACTGAAGCTTTCTTT. Translation: CASKGDGNTEAFF.

The rearrangement links TRBV19 to TRBJ1-2; D is unresolved. This CDR3 region has 12 residues. Germline V gives CDR1 LNHDA, CDR2 SQIVND (reference sequence). Trimming stripped 7 bases from V and 7 bases from J, with 13 bases between. CDR3 sequence reads: CASTDVAGGYTF. Here the CDR3 DNA reads TGTGCCAGTACCGACGTGGCGGGTGGCTACACCTTC.

This chain joins TRBV27 and TRBJ2-2, with D possibly matching TRBD1 (6 bases). The CDR3 covers 15 residues. Trimming stripped 4 bases from V and 0 bases from J, with 9 bases between. Per germline, CDR1 MNHEY and CDR2 SMNVEV (reference sequence). The CDR3 nucleotides read TGTGCCAGCAGTTGGGACAAGCCGAACACCGGGGAGCTGTTTTTT. This sequence encodes CASSWDKPNTGELFF.

A single count supports this clone. The chain is built from TRBV5-6 and TRBJ1-2; D remains unclear. The V end was cut by 5 bases, the J end by 5 bases, with 13 bases between. The CDR3 spans 13 residues. Germline V gives CDR1 SGHDT, CDR2 YYEEEE. The CDR3 spells CASREGFGYGYTF. In DNA form, the CDR3 reads TGTGCCAGCAGGGAGGGATTCGGGTATGGCTACACCTTC. The variable domain in full, with the rest retrieved from reference TRBV5-6 and TRBJ1-2, is DAGVTQSPTHLIKTRGQQVTLRCSPKSGHDTVSWYQQALGQGPQFIFQYYEEEERQRGNFPDRFSGHQFPNYSSELNVNALLLGDSALYLCASREGFGYGYTFGSGTRLTVV.

The chain recombines TRBV4-2 with TRBJ2-1, with 12 positions matching TRBD2. This CDR3 region has 16 residues. V shed 0 bases, J shed 7 bases, and the junction held 4 bases outside the gene matches. Germline CDR1 is LGHNA and CDR2 is YNFKEQ. The CDR3 DNA reads as TGTGCCAGCAGCCAAGAAGCCCTAGCGGGAGGGAATGAGCAGTTCTTC. The encoded protein is CASSQEALAGGNEQFF.